This T cell receptor beta chain was recovered during a study of T-cell memory formation after mild COVID-19. Regarding the study as a whole: Cross-reactive memory seemingly joined, as some responding clones were found in pre-infection memory. Clones that contracted from day 15 to 85 had balanced CD4/CD8; later expanders were CD4+ biased.

The TCR alpha and TCR beta cDNA libraries, bearing sample barcodes and UMIs, were generated by 5'RACE using constant-segment primers. MiXCR, run by TCRdb on the 5' RACE reads, gives a single entry per CDR3 protein. The sample shows fewer than 250,000 distinct CDR3 sequences, roughly a tenth of them seen only once. As regards this clonotype: The antigen is undetermined.

Germline V gives CDR1 MNHEY, CDR2 SVGEGT. V was shortened by 2 bases and J by 6 bases, with 11 bases between the two germline ends. There are 15 residues in the CDR3. The V and J genes are TRBV6-2 or TRBV6-3 and TRBJ1-6; D is undetermined. The origin of this receptor is a man aged 18-30 years who had mild COVID-19 (a few samples of this study predate the infection). Cell type and time point are not known. Material for sequencing was PBMCs or a T cell subset sorted from them (not recorded which). CDR3 sequence reads: CASSYHAESNSPLHF. The CDR3 DNA sequence: TGTGCCAGCAGTTACCACGCGGAGAGTAATTCACCCCTCCACTTT.